This entry lists 4 T cell receptor beta chains sequenced from one sample in a study of beta chain features in type 1 diabetes. Expressed TCRB transcripts were sequenced because the isolated RNA had all been reverse transcribed beforehand. Here immunoSEQ multiplex PCR was the method, and the copy in TCRdb shows in-frame clones only, minus some. The sample includes about 350,000 clones, about 19% of them seen just once. Sequenced material: naive CD4+ T cells from blood. All receptors come from a woman younger than 30 in good health.

The chain employs TRBV27 and TRBJ2-1; 7 bases are a match to TRBD1. V shed 5 bases, J shed 6 bases, and the junction held 22 bases outside the gene matches. The CDR3 runs to 19 residues. Germline CDR1 is MNHEY and CDR2 is SMNVEV (reference sequence). Written as DNA, the CDR3 is TGTGCCAGCAGTATACTAAAGGTTAGGGGGCGCGAATTGTCCAATGAGCAGTTCTTC. Its translation: CASSILKVRGRELSNEQFF.

This clone was seen more than once but under ten times. V gene TRBV4-2 combines with J gene TRBJ1-6, with D maybe TRBD1 (5 bases). In germline, CDR1 is LGHNA, CDR2 YNFKEQ. Trimming stripped 1 base from V and 5 bases from J, with 15 bases between. This CDR3 is built from 17 residues. The CDR3: CASSQVGRGGDNSPLHF. CDR3 bases: TGTGCCAGCAGCCAAGTAGGCCGGGGGGGAGATAATTCACCCCTCCACTTT.

This clone was counted only a few times. This chain uses TRBV2 with TRBJ2-3; no firm D call. The germline CDR1 and CDR2 sequences are SNHLY and FYNNEI. The CDR3 has 16 residues. V gave up 0 bases and J gave up 2 bases, with 12 bases separating them. For the CDR3, the DNA is TGTGCCAGCAGTGAAGCGCGTCGTAGTATCACAGATACGCAGTATTTT. Its translation: CASSEARRSITDTQYF.

The rearrangement uses TRBV18 and TRBJ2-6; TRBD1 agrees at 7 bases. Losses at the gene ends were 6 bases for V and 0 bases for J; bases not matched to a gene: 8. CDR1 and CDR2 (germline): KGHSH, LQKENI. The CDR3 covers 17 residues. CDR3 protein: CASSPGTASSGANVLTF. CDR3 sequence (DNA): TGTGCCAGCTCCCCGGGGACAGCCAGCTCTGGGGCCAACGTCCTGACTTTC.